The clone carrying this T cell receptor beta chain was observed a few times. This specimen comes from a study of T cell repertoires in cytomegalovirus infection. TCRdb analysed the reads with MiXCR anew, one entry per CDR3 protein. Among around 330,000 distinct CDR3 sequences listed, roughly 16% were seen once. CDR1 is SGHTA, CDR2 FQGNSA, per germline. The CDR3 loop spans 13 amino acids. V was clipped by 6 bases and J by 6 bases; unmatched bases: 6. The chain combines TRBV7-2 with TRBJ2-3; 7 nucleotides align to TRBD1. This TCR was sampled from a human donor in good health (CMV status not recorded). Some clones in this sample may be carry-over from other donors' samples. Material for sequencing was PBMCs. Here the CDR3 reads CASRPGTADTQYF. DNA of the CDR3: TGTGCCAGCAGACCGGGGACAGCCGATACGCAGTATTTT.